This TCR beta chain was documented in a study of blood T cells in healthy people across ages. The CDR3 consists of 15 residues. CDR1 is SGHDN, CDR2 FVKESK, per germline. J lost 4 bases, V lost 4 bases, and 7 bases had no gene match. Then a second PCR, running about 6 to 11 cycles, was carried out with a sample-barcoded 5' primer and a J-beta primer mix. Carrying 12 random nucleotides, a template-switch adaptor labeled each individual cDNA molecule. TCRdb independently ran MiXCR on the 5' RACE reads; one entry per CDR3 protein. Of 760,000 or so distinct CDR3 sequences in the sample, just under 25% were seen once. This clonotype was observed a handful of times. The data were also submitted as part of a second study, on T cells of mothers and their children. That source notes: Sample barcodes and 2-4 random nucleotides were added by the M1S primer of the second PCR. Regardless of relatedness, pairs show thymic selection shaping TCR recombination output in a similar manner.

Sequencing was performed on blood. This chain connects TRBV14 to TRBJ2-3; TRBD2 agrees at 8 bases. The receptor was derived from a boy aged 10-17 years in good health. CDR3 coding DNA: TGTGCCAGCAGCCGGCGGACTAGCCGGTCAGATACGCAGTATTTT. This translates into CASSRRTSRSDTQYF. The full variable domain, its missing parts supplied by reference TRBV14 and TRBJ2-3, is EAGVTQFPSHSVIEKGQTVTLRCDPISGHDNLYWYRRVMGKEIKFLLHFVKESKQDESGMPNNRFLAERTGGTYSTLKVQPAELEDSGVYFCASSRRTSRSDTQYFGPGTRLTVL.